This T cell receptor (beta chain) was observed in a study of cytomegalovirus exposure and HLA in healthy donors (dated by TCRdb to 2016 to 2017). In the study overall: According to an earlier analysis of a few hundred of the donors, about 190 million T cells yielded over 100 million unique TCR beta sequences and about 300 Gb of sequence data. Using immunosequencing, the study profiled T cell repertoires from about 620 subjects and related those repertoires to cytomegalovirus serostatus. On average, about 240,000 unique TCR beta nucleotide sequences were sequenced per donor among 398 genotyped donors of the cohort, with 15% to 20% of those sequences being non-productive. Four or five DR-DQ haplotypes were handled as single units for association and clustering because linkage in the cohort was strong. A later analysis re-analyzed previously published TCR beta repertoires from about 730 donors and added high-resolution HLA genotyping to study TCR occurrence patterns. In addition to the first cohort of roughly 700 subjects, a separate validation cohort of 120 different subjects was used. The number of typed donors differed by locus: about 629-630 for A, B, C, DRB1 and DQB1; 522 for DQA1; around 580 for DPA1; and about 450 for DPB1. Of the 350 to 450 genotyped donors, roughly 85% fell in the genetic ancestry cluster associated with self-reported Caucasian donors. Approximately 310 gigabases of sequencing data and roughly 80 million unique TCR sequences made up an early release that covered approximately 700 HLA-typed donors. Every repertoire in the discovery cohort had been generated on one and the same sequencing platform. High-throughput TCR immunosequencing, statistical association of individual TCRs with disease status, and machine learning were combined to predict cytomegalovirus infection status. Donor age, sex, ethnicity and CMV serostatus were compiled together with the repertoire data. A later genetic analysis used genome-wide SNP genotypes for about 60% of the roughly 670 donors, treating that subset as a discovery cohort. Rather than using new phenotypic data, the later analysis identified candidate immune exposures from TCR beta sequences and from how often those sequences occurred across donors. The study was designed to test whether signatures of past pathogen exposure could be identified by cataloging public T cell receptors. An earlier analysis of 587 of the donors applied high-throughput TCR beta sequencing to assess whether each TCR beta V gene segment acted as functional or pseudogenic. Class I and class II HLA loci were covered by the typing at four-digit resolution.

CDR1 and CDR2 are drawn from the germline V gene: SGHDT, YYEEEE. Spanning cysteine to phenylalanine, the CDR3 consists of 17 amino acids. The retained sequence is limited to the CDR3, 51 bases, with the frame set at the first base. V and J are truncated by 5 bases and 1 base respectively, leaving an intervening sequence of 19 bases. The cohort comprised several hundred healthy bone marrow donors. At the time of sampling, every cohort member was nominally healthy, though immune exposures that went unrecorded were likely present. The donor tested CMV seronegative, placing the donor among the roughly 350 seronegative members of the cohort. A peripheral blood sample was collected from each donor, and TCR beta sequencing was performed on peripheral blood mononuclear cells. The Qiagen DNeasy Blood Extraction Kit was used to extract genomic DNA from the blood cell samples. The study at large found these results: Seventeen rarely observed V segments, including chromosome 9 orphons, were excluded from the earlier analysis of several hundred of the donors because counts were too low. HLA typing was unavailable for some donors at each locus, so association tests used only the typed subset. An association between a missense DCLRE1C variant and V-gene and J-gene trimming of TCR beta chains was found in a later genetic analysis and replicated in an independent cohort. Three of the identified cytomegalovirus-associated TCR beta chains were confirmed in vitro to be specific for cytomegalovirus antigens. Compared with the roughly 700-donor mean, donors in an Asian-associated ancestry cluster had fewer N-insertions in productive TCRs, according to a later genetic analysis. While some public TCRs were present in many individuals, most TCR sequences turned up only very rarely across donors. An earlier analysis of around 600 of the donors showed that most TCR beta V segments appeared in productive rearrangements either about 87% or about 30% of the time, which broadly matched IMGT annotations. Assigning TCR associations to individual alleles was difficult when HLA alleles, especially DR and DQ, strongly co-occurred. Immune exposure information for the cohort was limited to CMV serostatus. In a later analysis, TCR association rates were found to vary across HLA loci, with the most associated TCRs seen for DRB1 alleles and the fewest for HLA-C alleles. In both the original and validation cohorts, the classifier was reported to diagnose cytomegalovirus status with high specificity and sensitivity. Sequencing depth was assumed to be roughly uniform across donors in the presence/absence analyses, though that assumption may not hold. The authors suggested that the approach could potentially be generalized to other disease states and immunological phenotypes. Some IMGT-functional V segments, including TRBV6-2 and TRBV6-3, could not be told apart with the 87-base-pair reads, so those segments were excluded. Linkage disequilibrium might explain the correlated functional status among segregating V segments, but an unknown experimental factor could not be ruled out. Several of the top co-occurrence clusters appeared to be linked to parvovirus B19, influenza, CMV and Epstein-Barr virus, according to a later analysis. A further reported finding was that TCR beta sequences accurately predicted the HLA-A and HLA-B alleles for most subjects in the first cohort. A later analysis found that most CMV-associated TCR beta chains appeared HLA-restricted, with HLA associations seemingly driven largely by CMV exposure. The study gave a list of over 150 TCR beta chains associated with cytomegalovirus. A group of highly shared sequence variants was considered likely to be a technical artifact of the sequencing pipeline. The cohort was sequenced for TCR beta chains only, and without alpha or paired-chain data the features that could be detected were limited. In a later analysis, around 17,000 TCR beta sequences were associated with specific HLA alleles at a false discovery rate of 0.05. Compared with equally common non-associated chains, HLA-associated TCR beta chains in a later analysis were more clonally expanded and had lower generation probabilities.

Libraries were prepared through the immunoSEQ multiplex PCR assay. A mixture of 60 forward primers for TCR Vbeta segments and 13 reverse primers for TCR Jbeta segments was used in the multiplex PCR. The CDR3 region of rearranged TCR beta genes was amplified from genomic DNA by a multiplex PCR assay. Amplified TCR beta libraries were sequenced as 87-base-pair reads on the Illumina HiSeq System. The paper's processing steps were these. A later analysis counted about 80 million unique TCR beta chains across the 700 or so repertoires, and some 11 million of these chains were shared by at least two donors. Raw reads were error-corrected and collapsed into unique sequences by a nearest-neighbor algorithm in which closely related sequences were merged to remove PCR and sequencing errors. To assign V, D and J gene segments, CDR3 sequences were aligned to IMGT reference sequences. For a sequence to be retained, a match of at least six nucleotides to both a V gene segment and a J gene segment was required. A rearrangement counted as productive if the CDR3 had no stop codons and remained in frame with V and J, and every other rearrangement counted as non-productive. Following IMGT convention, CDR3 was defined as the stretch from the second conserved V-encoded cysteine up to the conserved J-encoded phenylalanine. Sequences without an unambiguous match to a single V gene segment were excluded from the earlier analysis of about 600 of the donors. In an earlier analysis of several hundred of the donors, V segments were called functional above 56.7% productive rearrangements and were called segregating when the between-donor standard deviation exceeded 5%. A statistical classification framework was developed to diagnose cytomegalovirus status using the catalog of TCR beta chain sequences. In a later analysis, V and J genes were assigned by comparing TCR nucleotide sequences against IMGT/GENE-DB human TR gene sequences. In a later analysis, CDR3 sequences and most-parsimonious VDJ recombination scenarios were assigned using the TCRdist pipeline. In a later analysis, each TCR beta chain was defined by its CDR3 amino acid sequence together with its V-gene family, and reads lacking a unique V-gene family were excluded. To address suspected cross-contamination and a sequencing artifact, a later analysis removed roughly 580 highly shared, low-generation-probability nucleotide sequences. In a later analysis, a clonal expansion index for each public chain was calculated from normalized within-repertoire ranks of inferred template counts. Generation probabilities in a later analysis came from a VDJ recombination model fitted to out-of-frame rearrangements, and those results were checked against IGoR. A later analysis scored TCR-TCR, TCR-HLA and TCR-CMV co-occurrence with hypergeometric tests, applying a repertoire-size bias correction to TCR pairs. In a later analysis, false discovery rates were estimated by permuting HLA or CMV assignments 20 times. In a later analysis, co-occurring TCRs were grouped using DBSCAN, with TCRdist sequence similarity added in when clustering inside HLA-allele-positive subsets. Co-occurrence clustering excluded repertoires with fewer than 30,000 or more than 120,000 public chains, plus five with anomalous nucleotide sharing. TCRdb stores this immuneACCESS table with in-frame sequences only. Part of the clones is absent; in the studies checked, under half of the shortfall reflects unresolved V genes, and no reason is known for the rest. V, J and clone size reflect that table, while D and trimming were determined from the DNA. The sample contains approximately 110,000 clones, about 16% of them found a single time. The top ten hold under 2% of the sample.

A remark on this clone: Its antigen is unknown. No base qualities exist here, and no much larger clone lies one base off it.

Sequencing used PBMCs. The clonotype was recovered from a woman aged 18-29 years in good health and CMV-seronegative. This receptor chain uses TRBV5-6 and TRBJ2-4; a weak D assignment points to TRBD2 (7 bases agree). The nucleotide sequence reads TGTGCCAGCAGGGGAGTGGGGGGGCGACACGCCAAAAACATTCAGTACTTC. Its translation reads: CASRGVGGRHAKNIQYF. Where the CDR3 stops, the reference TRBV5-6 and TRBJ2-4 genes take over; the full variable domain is DAGVTQSPTHLIKTRGQQVTLRCSPKSGHDTVSWYQQALGQGPQFIFQYYEEEERQRGNFPDRFSGHQFPNYSSELNVNALLLGDSALYLCASRGVGGRHAKNIQYFGAGTRLSVL.